The next 28 T cell receptor beta chains were all read from a single sample in a study of cytomegalovirus exposure and HLA in healthy donors (dated by TCRdb to between 2016 and 2019). Receptor libraries were prepared by the immunoSEQ multiplex PCR assay. For the multiplex PCR, a mixture combining 60 forward primers for TCR Vbeta segments and 13 reverse primers for TCR Jbeta segments was used. The clones in this table, taken by TCRdb from immuneACCESS, are in-frame only. Not every clone is retained; where verified, under half of the shortfall comes from an unresolved V gene, and the cause of the rest is unknown. In all, the sample holds 150,000 to 200,000 clones, and around 80% of those were seen once. The ten largest make up approximately 1.5% of the sample. The sample comprised PBMCs. All receptors derive from a young woman in good health and CMV-seronegative.

The genes are TRBV2 and TRBJ2-7; 9 positions agree with TRBD2. Germline V lookup: CDR1 SNHLY, CDR2 FYNNEI. V dropped 3 bases and J dropped 3; count of bases not matched to a gene: 3. The CDR3 consists of 14 residues. CDR3 in DNA: TGTGCCAGCAGTGATCTAGCGGGGAGCTACGAGCAGTACTTC. It translates to CASSDLAGSYEQYF.

The gene calls are TRBV14 and TRBJ2-1; 10 bases are shared with TRBD1. After removal of 4 bases from V and 2 bases from J, the junction contained 5 bases not matched to a gene. Germline CDR1 is SGHDN and CDR2 is FVKESK. The CDR3 is 16 amino acids. The CDR3 here is CASSLGTGAPYNEQFF. The CDR3, as DNA: TGTGCCAGCAGCCTCGGGACAGGGGCCCCCTACAATGAGCAGTTCTTC.

The V gene is TRBV20-1, the J gene TRBJ1-1; TRBD1 matches at 7 bases. Germline V lookup: CDR1 DFQATT, CDR2 SNEGSKA (reference sequence). This CDR3 has 10 amino acids. J was trimmed by 11 bases and V by 6 bases; bases with no gene match: 6. In DNA form, the CDR3 reads TGCAGTGCGAGACAGGGTCGGGCTTTCTTT. This gives the protein CSARQGRAFF.

The chain joins TRBV5-1 to TRBJ1-2; 7 bases align to TRBD1. Germline CDR1 is SGHRS and CDR2 is YFSETQ. V was clipped by 4 bases and J by 7 bases; unmatched bases: 10. This CDR3 is built from 14 residues. The CDR3 is CASSPGSYRGGYTF. Here the CDR3 DNA reads TGCGCCAGCAGCCCGGGCTCATACAGGGGTGGCTACACCTTC.

Of note for this clone: One end of the junction varies from germline; a read error may be responsible. V is TRBV7-7 and J is TRBJ2-5; tentative D call: TRBD1 (6 bases). The CDR3 is made up of 13 amino acids. Per germline, CDR1 SSHAT and CDR2 FNYEAQ (reference sequence). CDR3 sequence: CASSFGQQETQYF. CDR3 nucleotide sequence: TGTGCTAGCAGCTTCGGACAGCAAGAGACCCAGTACTTC.

The CDR3 DNA reads TGCGCCAGCAGCTCGCCCCCCGTCCGGGACAGAGTTCGCACAGATACGCAGTATTTT. Protein: CASSSPPVRDRVRTDTQYF. This chain joins TRBV5-1 and TRBJ2-3; 7 bases align to TRBD1. The V gene end was trimmed by 3 bases and the J gene end by 1 base; junction bases not matched to a gene: 17. This CDR3 comprises 19 residues. Germline CDR1 and CDR2: SGHRS and YFSETQ.

V gene TRBV29-1 combines with J gene TRBJ1-2; no clear D gene. The CDR3 is 14 residues long. CDR1 and CDR2 from the germline V gene are SQVTM and ANQGSEA. With 0 bases removed from V and 8 bases from J, the gap between germline ends came to 16 bases. The CDR3 sequence: CSVEDHQRARGYTF. DNA for the CDR3: TGCAGCGTTGAAGATCACCAGCGGGCTAGGGGCTACACCTTC.

The chain joins TRBV11-2 to TRBJ2-7; 8 nucleotides match TRBD1. J was trimmed by 5 bases and V by 5 bases; bases with no gene match: 11. CDR1 is SGHAT and CDR2 is FQNNGV in the germline V gene. CDR3 size: 15 residues. The CDR3 here is CASSRTGNRPDEQYF. The CDR3 DNA reads as TGTGCCAGCAGCCGGACAGGGAACCGACCCGACGAGCAGTACTTC.

This chain uses TRBV2 with TRBJ1-3; TRBD1 aligns across 8 bases. This CDR3 comprises 19 residues. Germline V CDR1 and CDR2: SNHLY, FYNNEI. The trim removed 0 bases at V and 0 bases at J, leaving 10 bases unmatched. CDR3 DNA: TGTGCCAGCAGTGAAGCGCACCAGGGGGCCTTTTACTCTGGAAACACCATATATTTT. Protein product: CASSEAHQGAFYSGNTIYF. The full variable domain, with the rest looked up from reference TRBV2 and TRBJ1-3, is EPEVTQTPSHQVTQMGQEVILRCVPISNHLYFYWYRQILGQKVEFLVSFYNNEISEKSEIFDDQFSVERPDGSNFTLKIRSTKLEDSAMYFCASSEAHQGAFYSGNTIYFGEGSWLTVV.

DNA for the CDR3: TGTGCCTGGATCCGACAGAGCACTGAAGCTTTCTTT. Translating gives CAWIRQSTEAFF. V and J are TRBV30 and TRBJ1-1; TRBD1 might be the D (5 bases). Germline assignment: CDR1 GTSNPN and CDR2 SVGIG (reference sequence). CDR3 size: 12 residues. V lost 4 bases, J lost 4 bases, and 10 bases lay in between.

This clone was detected a few times. The chain is built from TRBV2 and TRBJ1-2, with D tentatively TRBD1 (6 bases). V was cut by 2 bases and J by 4 bases, with 14 bases left in between. Germline-derived CDR1 and CDR2 are SNHLY and FYNNEI. The CDR3 is made up of 15 amino acids. CDR3 protein: CASSESGGRTYGYTF. In DNA, the CDR3 is TGTGCCAGCAGTGAATCGGGGGGCAGAACCTATGGCTACACCTTC.

The V gene is TRBV4-1, the J gene TRBJ1-5; D unclear. Deletions cut 1 base from V and 2 bases from J, with 12 bases between. Per the germline V gene, CDR1 is MGHRA and CDR2 is YSYEKL. The CDR3 spans 16 residues. The CDR3 reads CASSQGPGRGNQPQHF. The CDR3 nucleotides read TGCGCCAGCAGCCAAGGGCCCGGGAGGGGCAATCAGCCCCAGCATTTT.

The rearrangement joins TRBV6-4 to TRBJ2-2, with 11 positions matching TRBD2. The CDR3 totals 16 residues. From germline, CDR1 is MRHNA and CDR2 SNTAGT. After removal of 4 bases from V and 6 bases from J, the junction contained 7 bases not matched to a gene. As DNA, the CDR3 is TGTGCCAGCAGTGCTAGGACTAGCGGGCGCGCCGGGGAGCTGTTTTTT. Translation: CASSARTSGRAGELFF.

The chain combines TRBV19 with TRBJ2-3; 9 nucleotides agree with TRBD1. V was pared by 4 bases and J by 3 bases, with 2 bases of the junction left unmatched. The CDR3 is made up of 14 amino acids. The V gene's germline CDR1 is LNHDA and CDR2 SQIVND (reference sequence). The CDR3 loop is CASSTTGGTDTQYF. CDR3 coding DNA: TGTGCCAGTAGTACGACAGGGGGTACAGATACGCAGTATTTT. The full variable domain, in which reference TRBV19 and TRBJ2-3 provide the parts outside the CDR3, is DGGITQSPKYLFRKEGQNVTLSCEQNLNHDAMYWYRQDPGQGLRLIYYSQIVNDFQKGDIAEGYSVSREKKESFPLTVTSAQKNPTAFYLCASSTTGGTDTQYFGPGTRLTVL.

The chain employs TRBV7-9 and TRBJ1-5, with 7 bases fitting TRBD1. CDR1 is SEHNR and CDR2 is FQNEAQ in the germline V gene (reference sequence). This CDR3 has 14 amino acids. Trimming removed 5 bases from V and 2 bases from J; junction bases left unmatched: 3. This CDR3 reads CASSMGTGNQPQHF. The CDR3 bases are TGTGCCAGCAGCATGGGGACAGGCAATCAGCCCCAGCATTTT.

The rearrangement links TRBV5-6 to TRBJ1-2; TRBD1 aligns across 7 bases. CDR1 is SGHDT, CDR2 YYEEEE, per germline. The CDR3 runs to 15 residues. V lost 5 bases, J lost 0 bases, and 7 bases stayed unmatched. CDR3 loop: CASRIQGRSNYGYTF. The CDR3 coding sequence is TGTGCCAGCAGGATACAGGGGAGGTCTAACTATGGCTACACCTTC.

This clone has a single count. DNA of the CDR3: TGTGCCAGCAGCGTAGGGCAGGCGAACTATGGCTACACCTTC. Encoded protein: CASSVGQANYGYTF. The V gene is TRBV9, the J gene TRBJ1-2; D gene unclear. V was clipped by 0 bases and J by 2 bases, with 8 bases between them. CDR1 SGDLS and CDR2 YYNGEE come from the germline V gene. There are 14 residues in the CDR3.

This chain connects TRBV6-1 to TRBJ2-3; 7 positions match TRBD1. Trimming removed 6 bases from V and 2 bases from J; junction bases left unmatched: 8. From germline, CDR1 is MNHNS and CDR2 SASEGT. The CDR3 spans 15 residues. The CDR3 reads CASRPTGSFTDTQYF. CDR3 bases: TGTGCCAGCAGACCGACAGGGTCTTTCACAGATACGCAGTATTTT.

The genes are TRBV15 and TRBJ2-7; tentatively, D is TRBD1 (7 bases). Trimming took off 1 base at V and 7 bases at J, with 14 bases between the two ends. The CDR3 spans 14 residues. Germline assignment: CDR1 LNHNV and CDR2 YYDKDF (reference sequence). In DNA form, the CDR3 reads TGTGCCACCAGCAGAGCTGCAGGGGGGTGGGAGCAGTACTTC. Protein: CATSRAAGGWEQYF. The full variable domain, completed using reference TRBV15 and TRBJ2-7, is DAMVIQNPRYQVTQFGKPVTLSCSQTLNHNVMYWYQQKSSQAPKLLFHYYDKDFNNEADTPDNFQSRRPNTSFCFLDIRSPGLGDTAMYLCATSRAAGGWEQYFGPGTRLTVT.

The chain joins TRBV6-5 to TRBJ1-1; no definite D call. From germline, CDR1 is MNHEY and CDR2 SVGAGI. V dropped 7 bases and J dropped 4 bases, with 13 bases sitting between them. The CDR3 covers 13 residues. CDR3 bases: TGTGCCAGCATTCGATCCGGTTTCACTGAAGCTTTCTTT. It encodes CASIRSGFTEAFF.

V gene TRBV7-7 combines with J gene TRBJ2-2; TRBD2 agrees at 12 bases. Germline V CDR1 and CDR2: SSHAT, FNYEAQ (reference sequence). The trim removed 6 bases at V and 6 bases at J, leaving 5 bases unmatched. The CDR3 runs 15 residues. The DNA of the CDR3 is TGTGCCAGCAGTCGACTAGCGGGGGCCCCCGGGGAGCTGTTTTTT. This gives the protein CASSRLAGAPGELFF.

The CDR3 loop reads CATSRGQISTDTQYF. DNA of the CDR3: TGTGCCACCAGCAGGGGACAGATTTCCACAGATACGCAGTATTTT. The gene calls are TRBV15 and TRBJ2-3; 7 nucleotides align to TRBD1. The J segment lost 2 bases and the V segment lost 3 bases, leaving 5 bases of the junction unmatched. The V gene's germline CDR1 is LNHNV and CDR2 YYDKDF (reference sequence). The CDR3 spans 15 residues.

The rearrangement uses TRBV9 and TRBJ2-2; TRBD2 agrees at 10 bases. Looked up from germline, CDR1 is SGDLS and CDR2 is YYNGEE. The V and J ends lost 4 bases and 7 bases, in that order; junction bases with no gene match: 10. This CDR3 has 16 amino acids. CDR3: CASSSRLAGAGGELFF. DNA of the CDR3: TGTGCCAGCAGCAGTAGGCTAGCGGGGGCCGGCGGGGAGCTGTTTTTT.

This chain uses TRBV7-2 with TRBJ1-4; 10 bases are a match to TRBD1. V trimming: 3 bases; J trimming: 3 bases; junction bases outside the gene matches: 4. CDR1 is SGHTA, CDR2 FQGNSA, per germline. CDR3 length: 16 amino acids. The CDR3 DNA sequence: TGTGCCAGCAGCTTCCCCGACAGGGGGCCTAATGAAAAACTGTTTTTT. Translating it yields CASSFPDRGPNEKLFF.

J is TRBJ1-1 and V is TRBV19; possible D gene TRBD1, 6 bases. Germline CDR1 and CDR2: LNHDA and SQIVND (reference sequence). CDR3 length equals 14 residues. The V gene lost 5 bases and the J gene lost 1 base, with 11 bases spanning the gap. The chain's CDR3 is CASSYMGQNTEAFF. CDR3 in DNA: TGTGCCAGTAGTTATATGGGACAGAACACTGAAGCTTTCTTT.

This clone was counted once. V is TRBV30 and J is TRBJ2-3, with D uncertain. Between the trimmed V and J ends, which lost 2 bases and 0 bases, there was a span of 15 bases. The CDR3 has 16 residues. Germline CDR1 is GTSNPN and CDR2 is SVGIG (reference sequence). The CDR3 is CAWSFARRMSTDTQYF. The CDR3 nucleotides are TGTGCCTGGAGTTTTGCTAGACGGATGAGCACAGATACGCAGTATTTT. Full variable domain (outside the CDR3, taken from reference TRBV30 and TRBJ2-3): SQTIHQWPATLVQPVGSPLSLECTVEGTSNPNLYWYRQAAGRGLQLLFYSVGIGQISSEVPQNLSASRPQDRQFILSSKKLLLSDSGFYLCAWSFARRMSTDTQYFGPGTRLTVL.

The rearrangement uses TRBV19 and TRBJ1-4, with TRBD1 matching 9 bases. The CDR3 is made up of 14 amino acids. Germline lookup yields CDR1 LNHDA and CDR2 SQIVND (reference sequence). The J segment lost 8 bases and the V segment lost 3 bases, leaving 4 bases of the junction unmatched. CDR3 DNA: TGTGCCAGTAGTATGGGACAGGGCAAGGAAAAACTGTTTTTT. Protein sequence: CASSMGQGKEKLFF.

This clone was seen a single time. The chain carries TRBV6-1 and TRBJ2-3, with 10 bases lining up with TRBD2. Germline values: CDR1 MNHNS, CDR2 SASEGT. The V gene end was trimmed by 11 bases and the J gene end by 1 base; junction bases not matched to a gene: 6. The CDR3 sequence is 14 residues long. The CDR3 bases are TGTGCCGCTGCCGGGACTAGCGGCACAGATACGCAGTATTTT. Its protein is CAAAGTSGTDTQYF.